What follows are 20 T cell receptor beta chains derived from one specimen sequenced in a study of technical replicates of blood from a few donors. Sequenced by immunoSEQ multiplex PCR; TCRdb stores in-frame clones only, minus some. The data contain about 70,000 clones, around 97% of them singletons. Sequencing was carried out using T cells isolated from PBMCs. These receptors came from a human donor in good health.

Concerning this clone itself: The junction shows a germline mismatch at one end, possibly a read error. CDR3 in amino acids: CASSPAGTSSEQYF. CDR3 DNA sequence: TGTGCCAGCTCACCCGCGGGGACGTCCTCCGAGCAGTACTTC. The V gene is TRBV18, the J gene TRBJ2-7; possibly TRBD2 for D (6 bases). The CDR3 has 14 residues. In germline, CDR1 is KGHSH, CDR2 LQKENI. The whole variable domain, remainder taken from reference TRBV18 and TRBJ2-7, is NAGVMQNPRHLVRRRGQEARLRCSPMKGHSHVYWYRQLPEEGLKFMVYLQKENIIDESGMPKERFSAEFPKEGPSILRIQQVVRGDSAAYFCASSPAGTSSEQYFGPGTRLTVT.

CDR3 in amino acids: CATKAYDSTYNEQFF. In DNA, the CDR3 is TGTGCCACCAAGGCATACGACAGTACCTACAATGAGCAGTTCTTC. The rearrangement joins TRBV28 to TRBJ2-1, with TRBD1 as a possible D gene (5 bases). Germline lookup yields CDR1 MDHEN and CDR2 SYDVKM. The CDR3 sequence is 15 residues long. Trimming took 10 bases from V and 2 from J, leaving 18 bases between them.

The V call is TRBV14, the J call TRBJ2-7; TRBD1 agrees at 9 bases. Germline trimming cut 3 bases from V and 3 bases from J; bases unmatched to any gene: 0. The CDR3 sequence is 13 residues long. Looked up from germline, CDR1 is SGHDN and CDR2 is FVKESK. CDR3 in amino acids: CASSQDRGYEQYF. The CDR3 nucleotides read TGTGCCAGCAGCCAGGACAGGGGCTACGAGCAGTACTTC.

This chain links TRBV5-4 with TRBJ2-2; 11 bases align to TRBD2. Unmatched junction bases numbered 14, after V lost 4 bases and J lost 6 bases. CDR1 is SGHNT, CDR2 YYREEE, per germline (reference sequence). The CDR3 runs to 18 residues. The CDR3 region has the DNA TGTGCCAGCAGCCTAGCGGGAGGCCGGATCTTTGTTGCCGGGGAGCTGTTTTTT. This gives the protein CASSLAGGRIFVAGELFF.

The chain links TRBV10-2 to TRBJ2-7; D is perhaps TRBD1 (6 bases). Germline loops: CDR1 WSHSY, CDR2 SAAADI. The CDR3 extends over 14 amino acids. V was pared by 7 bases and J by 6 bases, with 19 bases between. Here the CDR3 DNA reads TGCGCCAGCACCGGGACACTAACTCCCGGCGAGCAGTACTTC. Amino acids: CASTGTLTPGEQYF.

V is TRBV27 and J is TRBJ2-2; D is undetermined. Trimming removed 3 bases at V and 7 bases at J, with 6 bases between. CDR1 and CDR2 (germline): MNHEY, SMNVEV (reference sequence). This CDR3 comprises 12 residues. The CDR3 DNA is TGTGCCAGCAGTTTTGGGCTCGGGGAGCTGTTTTTT. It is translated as CASSFGLGELFF.

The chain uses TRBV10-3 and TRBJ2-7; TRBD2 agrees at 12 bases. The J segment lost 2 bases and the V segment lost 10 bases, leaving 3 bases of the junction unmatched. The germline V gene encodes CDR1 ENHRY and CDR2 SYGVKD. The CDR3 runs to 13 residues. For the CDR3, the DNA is TGTGCCACTCTAGCGGGAGGGCCCTACGAGCAGTACTTC. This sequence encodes CATLAGGPYEQYF.

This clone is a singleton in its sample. CDR3 amino acids: CASSDSYYGYTF. In DNA form, the CDR3 reads TGTGCCAGCAGTGATTCGTACTATGGCTACACCTTC. The V and J genes are TRBV2 and TRBJ1-2; D is unresolved. The CDR3 contains 12 residues. Germline-derived CDR1 and CDR2 are SNHLY and FYNNEI. Trimming took 3 bases from V and 3 from J, leaving 5 bases between them.

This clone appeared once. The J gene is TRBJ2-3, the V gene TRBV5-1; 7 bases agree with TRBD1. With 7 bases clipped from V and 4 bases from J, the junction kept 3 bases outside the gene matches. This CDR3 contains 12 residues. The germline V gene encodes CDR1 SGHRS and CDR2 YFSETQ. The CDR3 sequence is CASGTEPDTQYF. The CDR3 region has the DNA TGCGCCAGCGGGACAGAGCCAGATACGCAGTATTTT.

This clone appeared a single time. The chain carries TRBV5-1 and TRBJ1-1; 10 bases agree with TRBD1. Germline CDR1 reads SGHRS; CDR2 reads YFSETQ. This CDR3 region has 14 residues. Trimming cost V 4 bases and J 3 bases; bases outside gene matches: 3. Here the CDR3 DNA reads TGCGCCAGCAGCAGACAGGGGGCGCACACTGAAGCTTTCTTT. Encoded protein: CASSRQGAHTEAFF. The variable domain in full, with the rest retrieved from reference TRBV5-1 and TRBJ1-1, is KAGVTQTPRYLIKTRGQQVTLSCSPISGHRSVSWYQQTPGQGLQFLFEYFSETQRNKGNFPGRFSGRQFSNSRSEMNVSTLELGDSALYLCASSRQGAHTEAFFGQGTRLTVV.

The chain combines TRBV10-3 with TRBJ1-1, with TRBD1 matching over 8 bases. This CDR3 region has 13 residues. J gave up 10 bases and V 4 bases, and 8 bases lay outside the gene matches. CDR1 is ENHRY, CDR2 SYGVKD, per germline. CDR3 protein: CAISGTGSERAFF. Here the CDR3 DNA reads TGTGCCATCAGTGGGACAGGGTCGGAGAGAGCTTTCTTT.

The CDR3 loop is CASSESGTGEAFF. The CDR3 nucleotides read TGCGCCAGCAGTGAATCCGGGACAGGTGAAGCTTTCTTT. The chain employs TRBV10-1 and TRBJ1-1; 8 nucleotides line up with TRBD1. CDR3 length: 13 residues. Germline-derived CDR1 and CDR2 are WNHNN and SYGVQD (reference sequence). Trimming cost V 3 bases and J 7 bases; bases outside gene matches: 4.

This chain's CDR3 is CASKSETLTYEQYF. CDR3 sequence (DNA): TGTGCCAGCAAGTCGGAGACCTTAACCTACGAGCAGTACTTC. The chain is built from TRBV2 and TRBJ2-7; D is ambiguous. Germline V gives CDR1 SNHLY, CDR2 FYNNEI. The ends were cut back, 7 bases at V and 2 bases at J, with 15 bases in the middle. The CDR3 loop spans 14 amino acids. Combining the CDR3 with reference TRBV2 and TRBJ2-7 gives the whole variable domain EPEVTQTPSHQVTQMGQEVILRCVPISNHLYFYWYRQILGQKVEFLVSFYNNEISEKSEIFDDQFSVERPDGSNFTLKIRSTKLEDSAMYFCASKSETLTYEQYFGPGTRLTVT.

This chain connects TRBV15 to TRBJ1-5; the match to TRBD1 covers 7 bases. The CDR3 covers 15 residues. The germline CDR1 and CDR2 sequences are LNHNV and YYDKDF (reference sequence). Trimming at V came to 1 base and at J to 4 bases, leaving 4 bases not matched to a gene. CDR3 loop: CATSRGQGRNQPQHF. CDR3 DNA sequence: TGTGCCACCAGCAGAGGACAGGGAAGAAATCAGCCCCAGCATTTT.

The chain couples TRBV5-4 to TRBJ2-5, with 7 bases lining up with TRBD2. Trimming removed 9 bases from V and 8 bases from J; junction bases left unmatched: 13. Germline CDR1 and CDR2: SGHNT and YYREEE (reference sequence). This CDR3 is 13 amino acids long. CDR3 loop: CATTYRGVATQYF. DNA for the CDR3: TGTGCCACCACATATCGGGGGGTGGCCACCCAGTACTTC.

The CDR3 spells CASSGLAGDHEQYF. CDR3 sequence (DNA): TGTGCCAGCAGTGGACTAGCGGGAGACCACGAGCAGTACTTC. The V gene is TRBV6-5, the J gene TRBJ2-7, with 13 bases identical to TRBD2. Germline CDR1 MNHEY, CDR2 SVGAGI. This CDR3 has 14 residues. The V segment lost 5 bases and the J segment 5 bases; nucleotides outside the gene matches: 3.

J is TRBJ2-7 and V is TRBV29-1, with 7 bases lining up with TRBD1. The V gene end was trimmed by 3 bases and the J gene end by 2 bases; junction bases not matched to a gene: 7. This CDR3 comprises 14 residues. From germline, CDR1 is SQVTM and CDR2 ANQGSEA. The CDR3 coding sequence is TGCAGCGTTGAGTTTGGGACAGACCCCTACGAGCAGTACTTC. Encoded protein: CSVEFGTDPYEQYF.

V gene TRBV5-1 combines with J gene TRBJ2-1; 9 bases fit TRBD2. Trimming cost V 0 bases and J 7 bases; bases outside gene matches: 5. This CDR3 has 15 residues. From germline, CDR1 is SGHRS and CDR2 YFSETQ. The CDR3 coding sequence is TGCGCCAGCAGCTTGGGCGGGAGGGTAGGTAATGAGCAGTTCTTC. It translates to CASSLGGRVGNEQFF.

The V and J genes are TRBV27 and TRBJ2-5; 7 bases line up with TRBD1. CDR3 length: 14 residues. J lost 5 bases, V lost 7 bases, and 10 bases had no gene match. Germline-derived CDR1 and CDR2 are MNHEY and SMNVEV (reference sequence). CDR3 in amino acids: CASKKGQSQETQYF. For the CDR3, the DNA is TGTGCCAGCAAAAAGGGACAGTCCCAGGAGACCCAGTACTTC.

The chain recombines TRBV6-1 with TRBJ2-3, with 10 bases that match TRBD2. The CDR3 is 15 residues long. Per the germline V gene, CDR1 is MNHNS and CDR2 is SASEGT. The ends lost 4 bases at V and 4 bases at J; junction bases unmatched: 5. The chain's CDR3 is CASSAASGGPDTQYF. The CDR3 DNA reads TGTGCCAGCAGTGCTGCTAGCGGGGGACCAGATACGCAGTATTTT.